A single sample gave rise to the 24 T cell receptor beta chains below, sequenced in a study of PD-L1 blockade in urothelial cancer. Specified time point: pretreatment peripheral blood. The protocol was immunoSEQ multiplex PCR, while the TCRdb copy is restricted to in-frame clones and leaves out a portion. The sample lists some 65,000 clones; 81% were seen once. The material was PBMCs, obtained around atezolizumab (anti-PD-L1) treatment. Receptors were obtained from a man aged 65-85 years with urothelial cancer.

The chain joins TRBV5-1 to TRBJ2-1; TRBD2 agrees at 8 bases. The CDR3 has 16 amino acids. Germline trimming cut 1 base from V and 7 bases from J; bases unmatched to any gene: 10. Germline lookup yields CDR1 SGHRS and CDR2 YFSETQ. The CDR3 DNA reads as TGCGCCAGCAGCTTGACAGCGGGAGTAATTAAGAATGAGCAGTTCTTC. It yields the protein CASSLTAGVIKNEQFF.

The J gene is TRBJ2-1, the V gene TRBV4-2, with 7 bases lining up with TRBD2. The germline gives CDR1 LGHNA, CDR2 YNFKEQ. V shed 1 base, J shed 2 bases, and the junction held 5 bases outside the gene matches. CDR3 length: 16 amino acids. The CDR3 is CASSQVWGRAYNEQFF. The CDR3 coding sequence is TGTGCCAGCAGCCAAGTTTGGGGGAGGGCCTACAATGAGCAGTTCTTC.

The table lists this clone with a count of one. This chain joins TRBV7-9 and TRBJ1-2; possibly TRBD1 for D (5 bases). CDR1 is SEHNR and CDR2 is FQNEAQ in the germline V gene (reference sequence). The CDR3 has 14 amino acids. The V gene lost 4 bases and the J gene lost 1 base, with 10 bases spanning the gap. As DNA, the CDR3 is TGTGCCAGCAGCTGGGGGGGGAGTAACTATGGCTACACCTTC. This encodes CASSWGGSNYGYTF.

The chain links TRBV7-9 to TRBJ2-1, with D hard to call. Germline-derived CDR1 and CDR2 are SEHNR and FQNEAQ (reference sequence). The V end was cut by 4 bases, the J end by 4 bases, with 5 bases between. CDR3 size: 12 residues. The CDR3 DNA sequence: TGTGCCAGCAGCTCAAATTACAATGAGCAGTTCTTC. Amino acid sequence: CASSSNYNEQFF.

V gene TRBV9 combines with J gene TRBJ2-3, with TRBD2 identical over 9 bases. The CDR3 runs to 16 residues. Germline CDR1 reads SGDLS; CDR2 reads YYNGEE. The junction had 8 bases not matched to a gene; V was cut back by 0 bases and J by 6 bases. The CDR3, as DNA: TGTGCCAGCAGCGTAGTGGGTAGCGGGAGTTTTGATACGCAGTATTTT. It yields the protein CASSVVGSGSFDTQYF.

The chain recombines TRBV9 with TRBJ2-7, with 7 bases identical to TRBD1. Germline-derived CDR1 and CDR2 are SGDLS and YYNGEE. Unmatched junction bases numbered 5, after V lost 0 bases and J lost 2 bases. The CDR3 consists of 15 residues. The CDR3 sequence: CASSVGLDRAYEQYF. In nucleotides, the CDR3 is TGTGCCAGCAGCGTAGGGCTTGACAGGGCCTACGAGCAGTACTTC.

The chain carries TRBV23-1 and TRBJ2-1; 10 bases agree with TRBD2. TRBV23-1 is identified as an open reading frame with a role that is uncertain. The CDR3 extends over 20 amino acids. Trimming cost V 1 base and J 8 bases; bases outside gene matches: 20. CDR3 sequence: CASSQCGQGKREGHLDEQFF. The CDR3 DNA sequence: TGCGCCAGCAGTCAATGTGGACAGGGAAAGCGGGAGGGCCATTTGGATGAGCAGTTCTTC.

The CDR3 nucleotides are TGTGCCAGCTCACCGGGACAGGGAAACTACAATGAGCAGTTCTTC. Translating it yields CASSPGQGNYNEQFF. V usage is TRBV18 and J usage is TRBJ2-1; 9 nucleotides align to TRBD1. CDR3 length equals 15 residues. V was pared by 3 bases and J by 3 bases, with 3 bases of the junction left unmatched. The V gene's germline CDR1 is KGHSH and CDR2 LQKENI.

The chain recombines TRBV19 with TRBJ1-5, with 12 bases lining up with TRBD1. The CDR3 is made up of 17 amino acids. V trimming: 5 bases; J trimming: 1 base; junction bases outside the gene matches: 6. Germline V gene data show CDR1 as LNHDA and CDR2 as SQIVND (reference sequence). Written as DNA, the CDR3 is TGTGCCAGTAGTGCGGGACAGGGGGCGCGCAGCAATCAGCCCCAGCATTTT. Translated, it gives CASSAGQGARSNQPQHF.

V is TRBV5-4 and J is TRBJ2-2; TRBD2 agrees at 11 bases. CDR1 and CDR2 (germline): SGHNT, YYREEE (reference sequence). The CDR3 is 19 residues long. V lost 1 base and J lost 1; bases outside the gene matches: 9. The CDR3 DNA follows: TGTGCCAGCAGCTTGTCGCTAGCGGGAGGCCGATGGAACACCGGGGAGCTGTTTTTT. This gives the protein CASSLSLAGGRWNTGELFF.

This clone was recorded only once. CDR3 loop: CASSEQGRWEKLFF. For the CDR3, the DNA is TGTGCCAGCAGTGAACAGGGCAGGTGGGAAAAACTGTTTTTT. The V call is TRBV2, the J call TRBJ1-4, with D possibly TRBD1 on 5 matching bases. CDR1 and CDR2 (germline): SNHLY, FYNNEI. The CDR3 is 14 residues long. V lost 2 bases to trimming and J lost 8 bases, with 12 bases between them. The full variable domain, in which reference TRBV2 and TRBJ1-4 provide the parts outside the CDR3, is EPEVTQTPSHQVTQMGQEVILRCVPISNHLYFYWYRQILGQKVEFLVSFYNNEISEKSEIFDDQFSVERPDGSNFTLKIRSTKLEDSAMYFCASSEQGRWEKLFFGSGTQLSVL.

The J gene is TRBJ2-5, the V gene TRBV7-2; 14 bases are a match to TRBD2. The CDR3 extends over 16 amino acids. Germline V gene lookup returns CDR1 SGHTA and CDR2 FQGNSA. V lost 5 bases to trimming and J lost 5 bases; unmatched junction nucleotides: 7. CDR3 DNA: TGTGCCAGCAGCACGCGGACTAGCGGGAGGCTGGAGACCCAGTACTTC. Translated, it gives CASSTRTSGRLETQYF.

The rearrangement joins TRBV30 to TRBJ1-1, with TRBD1 matching over 8 bases. The CDR3 runs 18 residues. The V gene end was trimmed by 1 base and the J gene end by 3 bases; junction bases not matched to a gene: 16. Per the germline V gene, CDR1 is GTSNPN and CDR2 is SVGIG (reference sequence). In DNA, the CDR3 is TGTGCCTGGAGTGCACGGATTCCTGTAGGGACAGGCTACACTGAAGCTTTCTTT. This translates into CAWSARIPVGTGYTEAFF.

V usage is TRBV7-9 and J usage is TRBJ1-1; D is uncertain. V dropped 0 bases and J dropped 4 bases, with 18 bases sitting between them. CDR1 and CDR2 from the germline V gene are SEHNR and FQNEAQ (reference sequence). The CDR3 covers 17 residues. CDR3 loop: CASSLAPYPEGGTEAFF. In DNA form, the CDR3 reads TGTGCCAGCAGCTTAGCCCCGTATCCGGAGGGTGGCACTGAAGCTTTCTTT.

A few counts support this clone. The genes are TRBV5-4 and TRBJ1-3, with D maybe TRBD1 (6 bases). CDR1 is SGHNT, CDR2 YYREEE, per germline (reference sequence). Trimming shortened V by 3 bases and J by 3 bases, and 13 bases separated the two germline ends. The CDR3 runs 15 residues. The CDR3 here is CASSSQGIGGNTIYF. The CDR3 DNA is TGTGCCAGCAGCTCGCAGGGGATCGGTGGAAACACCATATATTTT.

The CDR3 here is CASSRAGENTEAFF. In DNA, the CDR3 is TGCGCCAGCAGCAGAGCGGGGGAAAACACTGAAGCTTTCTTT. This sequence joins TRBV10-1 and TRBJ1-1, with D perhaps matching TRBD1 (5 bases). Trimming removed 6 bases from V and 2 bases from J, with 13 bases in between. The length of the CDR3 is 14 residues. The germline V gene has CDR1 WNHNN and CDR2 SYGVQD (reference sequence).

This clone has a handful of counts. The chain uses TRBV29-1 and TRBJ2-2; D gene uncertain. The germline V gene has CDR1 SQVTM and CDR2 ANQGSEA. The CDR3 extends over 13 amino acids. The V end lost 0 bases, the J end lost 0 bases, and 2 bases lay between the germline ends. CDR3 residues: CSVEDANTGELFF. DNA of the CDR3: TGCAGCGTTGAAGACGCGAACACCGGGGAGCTGTTTTTT.

This clone appeared a few times. This chain links TRBV2 with TRBJ1-2, with a tentative D call TRBD1 (5 bases). CDR3 length: 12 residues. V dropped 7 bases and J dropped 5 bases, with 11 bases sitting between them. Germline V gives CDR1 SNHLY, CDR2 FYNNEI. The CDR3 coding sequence is TGTGCCAGCAAGGAGCAGGGATATGGCTACACCTTC. Amino acid sequence: CASKEQGYGYTF.

The rearrangement links TRBV2 to TRBJ1-5, with D possibly being TRBD1 (6 bases). Between the trimmed V and J ends, which lost 5 bases and 3 bases, there was a span of 11 bases. This CDR3 spans 14 amino acids. Germline V gene data show CDR1 as SNHLY and CDR2 as FYNNEI. This chain's CDR3 is CASSFGQTNQPQHF. The CDR3 DNA is TGTGCCAGCAGTTTTGGACAGACCAATCAGCCCCAGCATTTT.

The gene calls are TRBV5-1 and TRBJ2-1, with TRBD2 identical over 9 bases. Trimming at V came to 2 bases and at J to 6 bases, leaving 0 bases not matched to a gene. The germline CDR1 and CDR2 sequences are SGHRS and YFSETQ. The CDR3 contains 13 residues. CDR3 residues: CASSFSGSNEQFF. Written as DNA, the CDR3 is TGCGCCAGCAGCTTTAGCGGGAGCAATGAGCAGTTCTTC.

The gene calls are TRBV14 and TRBJ2-7, with 8 nucleotides matching TRBD2. Unmatched junction bases numbered 5, after V lost 5 bases and J lost 2 bases. Germline V gene sequence: CDR1 SGHDN, CDR2 FVKESK. This CDR3 is built from 14 residues. CDR3 region: CASSYSGITYEQYF. In nucleotides, the CDR3 is TGTGCCAGCAGCTATAGCGGGATTACCTACGAGCAGTACTTC. The full variable domain, completed using reference TRBV14 and TRBJ2-7, is EAGVTQFPSHSVIEKGQTVTLRCDPISGHDNLYWYRRVMGKEIKFLLHFVKESKQDESGMPNNRFLAERTGGTYSTLKVQPAELEDSGVYFCASSYSGITYEQYFGPGTRLTVT.

The chain is built from TRBV29-1 and TRBJ1-4, with TRBD1 identical over 9 bases. Germline values: CDR1 SQVTM, CDR2 ANQGSEA. V gave up 6 bases and J gave up 6 bases; unmatched junction bases: 14. The CDR3 length is 16 residues. CDR3 bases: TGCAGCGTAGATCTTTCCGGGACAGGGATGGATGAAAAACTGTTTTTT. As protein: CSVDLSGTGMDEKLFF.

For this clone: This same CDR3 is encoded by further DNA sequences in the sample. This chain links TRBV30 with TRBJ1-2; D perhaps matches TRBD1 (6 bases). In germline, CDR1 is GTSNPN, CDR2 SVGIG (reference sequence). This CDR3 contains 13 residues. Between the trimmed V and J ends, which lost 0 bases and 3 bases, there was a span of 8 bases. This CDR3 reads CAWSVQGHYGYTF. The CDR3 region has the DNA TGTGCCTGGAGTGTACAGGGCCACTATGGCTACACCTTC.

This clone was counted a few times. This chain links TRBV7-9 with TRBJ2-6; 9 bases fit TRBD1. The CDR3 extends over 17 amino acids. The J segment lost 0 bases and the V segment lost 4 bases, leaving 4 bases of the junction unmatched. Germline CDR1 reads SEHNR; CDR2 reads FQNEAQ (reference sequence). DNA of the CDR3: TGTGCCAGCAGCTCCGGGACAGGGAGCTCTGGGGCCAACGTCCTGACTTTC. Translation: CASSSGTGSSGANVLTF.